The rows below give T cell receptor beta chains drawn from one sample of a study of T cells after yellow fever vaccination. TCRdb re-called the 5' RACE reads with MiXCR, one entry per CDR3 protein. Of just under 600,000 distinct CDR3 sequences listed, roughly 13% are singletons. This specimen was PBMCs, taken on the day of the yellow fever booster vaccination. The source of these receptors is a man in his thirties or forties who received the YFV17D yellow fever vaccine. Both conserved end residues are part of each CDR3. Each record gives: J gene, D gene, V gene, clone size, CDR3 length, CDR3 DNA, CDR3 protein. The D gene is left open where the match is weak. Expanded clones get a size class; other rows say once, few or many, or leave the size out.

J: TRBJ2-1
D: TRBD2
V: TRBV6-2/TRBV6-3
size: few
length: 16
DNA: TGTGCCAGCAGTTACAACCTAGCGGGAGTTGGTAATGAGCAGTTCTTC
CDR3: CASSYNLAGVGNEQFF

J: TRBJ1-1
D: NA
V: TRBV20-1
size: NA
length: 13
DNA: TGCAGTGCTCCGGGTGGGGCTAACACTGAAGCTTTCTTT
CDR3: CSAPGGANTEAFF

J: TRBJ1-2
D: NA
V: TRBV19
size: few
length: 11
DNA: TGTGCCAGTAGGGCGGCGGATGGCTACACCTTC
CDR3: CASRAADGYTF

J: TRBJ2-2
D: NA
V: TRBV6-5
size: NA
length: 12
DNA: TGTGCCAGCAAACAGAACACCGGGGAGCTGTTTTTT
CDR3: CASKQNTGELFF

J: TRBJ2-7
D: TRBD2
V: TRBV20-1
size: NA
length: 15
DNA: TGCAGTGCGGTTCCGGGACTAGCGGGGCACTACGAGCAGTACTTC
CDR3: CSAVPGLAGHYEQYF

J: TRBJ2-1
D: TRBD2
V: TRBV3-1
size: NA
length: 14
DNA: TGTGCCAGCAGCTACACTAGCGGCTACAATGAGCAGTTCTTC
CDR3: CASSYTSGYNEQFF

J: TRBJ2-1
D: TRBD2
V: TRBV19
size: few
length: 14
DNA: TGTGCCAGTGCTAGCGGGATCTCCTACAATGAGCAGTTCTTC
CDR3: CASASGISYNEQFF

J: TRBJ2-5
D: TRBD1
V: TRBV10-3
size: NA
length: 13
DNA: TGTGCCATCACCGCAGGGGGCTTGGAGACCCAGTACTTC
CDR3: CAITAGGLETQYF

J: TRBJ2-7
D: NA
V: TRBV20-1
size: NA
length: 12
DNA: TGCAGTGCTAGAAGGAGGGATTACGAGCAGTACTTC
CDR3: CSARRRDYEQYF

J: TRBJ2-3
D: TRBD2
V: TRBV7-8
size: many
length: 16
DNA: TGTGCCAGCAGCCGGGGGACTAGCGGGAGTACAGATACGCAGTATTTT
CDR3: CASSRGTSGSTDTQYF

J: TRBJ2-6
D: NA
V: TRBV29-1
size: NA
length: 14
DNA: TGCAGCGTTGCTCGGGAGATTGGGGCCAACGTCCTGACTTTC
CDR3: CSVAREIGANVLTF

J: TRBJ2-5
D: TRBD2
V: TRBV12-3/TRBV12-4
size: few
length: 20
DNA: TGTGCCAGCAGTCCCCCGGCCAGGACTAGCGGGAGGGTGTACCAAGAGACCCAGTACTTC
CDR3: CASSPPARTSGRVYQETQYF

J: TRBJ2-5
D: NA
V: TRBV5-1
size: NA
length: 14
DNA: TGCGCCAGCAGGCCCGGGGCAAACCAAGAGACCCAGTACTTC
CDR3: CASRPGANQETQYF

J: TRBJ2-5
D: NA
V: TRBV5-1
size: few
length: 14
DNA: TGCGCCAGCACGTTCCGGGACGGTGGCGGAACCCAGTACTTC
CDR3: CASTFRDGGGTQYF

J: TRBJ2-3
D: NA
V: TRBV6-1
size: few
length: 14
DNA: TGTGCCAGCAGTCTGGACAGTCTCACAGATACGCAGTATTTT
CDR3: CASSLDSLTDTQYF

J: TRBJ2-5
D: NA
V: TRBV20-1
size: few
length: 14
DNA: TGCAGTGCTAGTAGGCAGGCTTACGAGCGGACCCAGTACTTC
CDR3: CSASRQAYERTQYF

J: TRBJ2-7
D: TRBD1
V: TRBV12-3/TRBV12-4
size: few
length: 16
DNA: TGTGCCAGCAGTTTAGCGTTCGGACAGGAACCGGGGGAGCAGTACTTC
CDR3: CASSLAFGQEPGEQYF

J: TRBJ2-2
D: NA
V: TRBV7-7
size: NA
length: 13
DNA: TGTGCTAGCAGCCCACACCCCACCGGGGAGCTGTTTTTT
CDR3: CASSPHPTGELFF

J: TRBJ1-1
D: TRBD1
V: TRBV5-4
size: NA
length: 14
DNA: TGTGCCAGCAGCATAAGGACAGGGCAGGGTGAAGCTTTCTTT
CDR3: CASSIRTGQGEAFF